This TCR beta chain was identified during a study of T cells in tuberculosis. For the study at large: Sequenced TCRs come from CD1B-GMM tetramer-binding T cells.

After thawing and overnight rest, PBMC were stained with GMM-loaded CD1B tetramer, viability dye and anti-CD3 for sorting. C32 glucose monomycolate from Rhodococcus equi was loaded onto the CD1B tetramers. Tetramer-sorted PBMC had been CD14 monocyte-depleted before freezing. Tetramer-negative cells, approximately 100,000 per donor, were also sorted. The data were produced by immunoSEQ multiplex PCR, yet TCRdb's version contains in-frame clones alone and is incomplete. The sample includes tens of thousands of clones, under 95% seen only once; the top ten take 1.5% to 2%. Germline V CDR1 and CDR2: SEHNR, FQNEAQ (reference sequence). V trimming: 8 bases; J trimming: 1 base; junction bases outside the gene matches: 11. This CDR3 comprises 16 residues.

The V gene is TRBV7-9, the J gene TRBJ2-3; 8 nucleotides agree with TRBD2. Sequencing used CD1b-GMM tetramer-negative cells sorted from PBMCs. The receptor's source is an adult woman with latent tuberculosis. Here the CDR3 reads CASGSRAGARTDTQYF. CDR3 sequence (DNA): TGTGCCAGCGGATCTCGAGCGGGGGCCCGCACAGATACGCAGTATTTT.